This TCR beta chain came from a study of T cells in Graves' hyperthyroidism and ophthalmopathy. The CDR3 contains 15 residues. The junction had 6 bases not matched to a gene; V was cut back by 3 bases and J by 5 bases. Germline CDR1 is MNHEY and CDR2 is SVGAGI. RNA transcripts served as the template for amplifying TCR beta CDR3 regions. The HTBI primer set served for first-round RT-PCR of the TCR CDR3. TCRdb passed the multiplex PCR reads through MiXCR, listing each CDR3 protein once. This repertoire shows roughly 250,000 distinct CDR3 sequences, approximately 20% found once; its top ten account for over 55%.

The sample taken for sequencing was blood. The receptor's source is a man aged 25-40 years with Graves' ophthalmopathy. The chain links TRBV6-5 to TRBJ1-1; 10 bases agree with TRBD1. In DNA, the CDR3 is TGTGCCAGCAGTTATTCCGGGACAGGGGTGACTGAAGCTTTCTTT. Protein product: CASSYSGTGVTEAFF.